Following are 15 T cell receptor beta chains from one sample sequenced in a study of vaccination effects on CD4 cells after COVID-19. Data came from immunoSEQ multiplex PCR; TCRdb stores just in-frame clones and leaves some out. The sample includes about 46,000 clones, roughly 80% seen only once; the top ten take around 8.1%. Their target antigens are unknown. Once cultured for 10 days, the cells underwent separation to obtain CD4+ T cells. Sample: CD4+ T cells from PBMCs cultured without peptide, taken before COVID-19 vaccination. The receptors originated from a human donor who had a prior SARS-CoV-2 infection.

This sequence joins TRBV6-5 and TRBJ2-5; the D call may be TRBD1 or TRBD2 (6 bases each). Trimming shortened V by 7 bases and J by 5 bases, and 14 bases separated the two germline ends. The CDR3 loop spans 13 amino acids. The V gene's germline CDR1 is MNHEY and CDR2 SVGAGI. The DNA for the CDR3 is TGTGCCAGCACCAATACAGGGAGGGAGACCCAGTACTTC. This encodes CASTNTGRETQYF.

The chain uses TRBV2 and TRBJ2-7; TRBD1 aligns across 7 bases. The junction had 3 bases not matched to a gene; V was cut back by 7 bases and J by 3 bases. CDR3 length: 12 amino acids. Germline V CDR1 and CDR2: SNHLY, FYNNEI. The CDR3 sequence is CASTDRDYEQYF. Here the CDR3 DNA reads TGTGCCAGCACAGACAGGGACTACGAGCAGTACTTC.

The gene calls are TRBV5-6 and TRBJ2-7; D remains unclear. CDR1 is SGHDT and CDR2 is YYEEEE in the germline V gene. The CDR3 is made up of 14 amino acids. V dropped 5 bases and J dropped 2 bases, with 14 bases sitting between them. CDR3 in amino acids: CASRGGVGTYEQYF. CDR3 sequence (DNA): TGTGCCAGCAGGGGCGGTGTGGGGACCTACGAGCAGTACTTC.

V and J are TRBV7-2 and TRBJ1-1; D uncertain. The germline CDR1 and CDR2 sequences are SGHTA and FQGNSA. The CDR3 contains 13 residues. V lost 7 bases and J lost 6, with 15 bases in between. The CDR3 DNA reads as TGTGCCAGCAACCGAGACGTGGGCGCTGAAGCTTTCTTT. It codes for CASNRDVGAEAFF.

V is TRBV21-1 and J is TRBJ2-7; TRBD1 reflects the table's D call only, with no check against the DNA. TRBV21-1 is a pseudogene locus. The length of the CDR3 is 18 residues. CDR3 sequence: CASSKTYTRTGRNYEQYF. Written as DNA, the CDR3 is TGTGCCAGCAGCAAAACCTACACTAGGACAGGGAGAAACTACGAGCAGTACTTC.

The CDR3 sequence: CASSLDLLVYWEQFF. The CDR3 DNA reads as TGTGCCAGCAGCTTAGATCTATTGGTTTACTGGGAGCAGTTCTTC. The J gene is TRBJ2-1, the V gene TRBV11-2; D gene unclear. The CDR3 extends over 15 amino acids. Trimming shortened V by 0 bases and J by 10 bases, and 16 bases separated the two germline ends. CDR1 and CDR2 (germline): SGHAT, FQNNGV.

The chain couples TRBV7-2 to TRBJ1-2; TRBD1 might be the D (5 bases). The length of the CDR3 is 13 residues. V lost 3 bases, J lost 4 bases, and 9 bases lay in between. Germline lookup yields CDR1 SGHTA and CDR2 FQGNSA. CDR3: CASSFGGFYGYTF. Here the CDR3 DNA reads TGTGCCAGCAGCTTTGGGGGTTTCTATGGCTACACCTTC.

This clone was counted a single time. In DNA, the CDR3 is TGTGCCAGTAGTTACGGGACAGGGGGTTTCTACGAGCAGTACTTC. Translated, it gives CASSYGTGGFYEQYF. The chain employs TRBV19 and TRBJ2-7; 11 bases match TRBD1. Per germline, CDR1 LNHDA and CDR2 SQIVND (reference sequence). The junction had 6 bases not matched to a gene; V was cut back by 5 bases and J by 3 bases. This CDR3 has 15 residues.

J is TRBJ2-3 and V is TRBV7-2; a weak D match, TRBD1 (6 bases). The CDR3 contains 14 residues. Germline CDR1 reads SGHTA; CDR2 reads FQGNSA. V gave up 3 bases and J gave up 3 bases, with 10 bases separating them. CDR3 coding DNA: TGTGCCAGCAGCTTGCAACAGGGAACAGATACGCAGTATTTT. It encodes CASSLQQGTDTQYF.

There are a few counts of this clone. This chain links TRBV11-2 with TRBJ2-2, with D hard to call. CDR3 size: 14 residues. Germline CDR1 reads SGHAT; CDR2 reads FQNNGV. Trimming stripped 5 bases from V and 5 bases from J, with 12 bases between. CDR3 bases: TGTGCCAGCAGCGGACCGGAAGGGACCGGGGAGCTGTTTTTT. This encodes CASSGPEGTGELFF.

This rearrangement joins TRBV2 to TRBJ1-1; no firm D call. V lost 5 bases to trimming and J lost 6 bases, with 10 bases between them. Germline assignment: CDR1 SNHLY and CDR2 FYNNEI. The CDR3 runs to 12 residues. This CDR3 reads CASSYQNAEAFF. For the CDR3, the DNA is TGTGCCAGCAGTTACCAAAATGCTGAAGCTTTCTTT.

On this clone: The sample has other DNA sequences that encode this CDR3 too. The chain couples TRBV7-3 to TRBJ2-2; TRBD2 is a possible D gene (5 bases). V shed 3 bases and J shed 4 bases, with 9 bases lying between them. This CDR3 is 14 amino acids long. From germline, CDR1 is SGHTA and CDR2 FQGTGA. Here the CDR3 reads CASSLGGSTGELFF. CDR3 in DNA: TGTGCCAGCAGCTTGGGCGGGTCCACCGGGGAGCTGTTTTTT. The full variable domain, with the rest looked up from reference TRBV7-3 and TRBJ2-2, is GAGVSQTPSNKVTEKGKYVELRCDPISGHTALYWYRQSLGQGPEFLIYFQGTGAADDSGLPNDRFFAVRPEGSVSTLKIQRTERGDSAVYLCASSLGGSTGELFFGEGSRLTVL.

The gene calls are TRBV19 and TRBJ1-5; TRBD1 aligns across 11 bases. This CDR3 spans 13 amino acids. Unmatched junction bases numbered 0, after V lost 6 bases and J lost 5 bases. The germline V gene encodes CDR1 LNHDA and CDR2 SQIVND (reference sequence). The CDR3 region is CASRDRGHQPQHF. DNA for the CDR3: TGTGCCAGTAGGGACAGGGGGCATCAGCCCCAGCATTTT.

The rearrangement uses TRBV7-8 and TRBJ1-5, with 7 bases aligning to TRBD1. After removal of 5 bases from V and 9 bases from J, the junction contained 7 bases not matched to a gene. Germline V gene data show CDR1 as SGHVS and CDR2 as FQNEAQ. The CDR3 totals 13 residues. DNA for the CDR3: TGTGCCAGCAGCATCGACAGGGAAAGGCCCCAGCATTTT. Amino acid sequence: CASSIDRERPQHF.

The chain joins TRBV6-6 to TRBJ2-1, with D perhaps matching TRBD1 (7 bases). V lost 5 bases and J lost 5, with 19 bases in between. The CDR3 contains 16 residues. Germline values: CDR1 MNHNY, CDR2 SVGAGI (reference sequence). The CDR3 DNA reads TGTGCCAGCAGTCCCCGAGTGCAGGGGGGCCACAATGAGCAGTTCTTC. Translating it yields CASSPRVQGGHNEQFF.